Listed here are 8 T cell receptor beta chains from one sample, sequenced in a study of T-cell reconstitution after alpha-beta-depleted transplantation in children. Using unique molecular identifiers, the investigators prepared the TCRbeta library. TCRdb re-called the PCR reads with MiXCR, one entry per CDR3 protein. The sample records 600,000 to 700,000 distinct CDR3 sequences, approximately 15% being singletons. The sequencing used PBMCs from the stem cell graft donor, collected from the stem cell graft. The receptors derive from a human donor who donated a stem cell graft to a child with acute myeloid leukemia.

This clonotype appeared a few times. The chain carries TRBV15 and TRBJ2-1; TRBD2 matches at 10 bases. The CDR3 runs to 18 residues. J lost 10 bases, V lost 0 bases, and 15 bases had no gene match. In germline, CDR1 is LNHNV, CDR2 YYDKDF (reference sequence). This chain's CDR3 is CATSRDRTRSGGAGEQFF. Written as DNA, the CDR3 is TGTGCCACCAGCAGAGATCGAACGAGGAGCGGGGGGGCCGGGGAGCAGTTCTTC.

The chain is built from TRBV9 and TRBJ2-3, with TRBD1 matching 7 bases. Germline assignment: CDR1 SGDLS and CDR2 YYNGEE. After removal of 2 bases from V and 1 base from J, the junction contained 13 bases not matched to a gene. CDR3 size: 18 residues. DNA for the CDR3: TGTGCCAGCAGCGTCCGTATGATGACAGGGAGTGGCACAGATACGCAGTATTTT. Translated: CASSVRMMTGSGTDTQYF.

The rearrangement uses TRBV5-1 and TRBJ1-5; a possible D gene is TRBD1 (6 bases). The V gene lost 4 bases and the J gene lost 2 bases, with 10 bases spanning the gap. Germline loops: CDR1 SGHRS, CDR2 YFSETQ. CDR3 length equals 14 residues. Written as DNA, the CDR3 is TGCGCCAGCAGCCAAACAGGGCGCAATCAGCCCCAGCATTTT. As protein: CASSQTGRNQPQHF.

The sample holds many counts of this clonotype. At one boundary the junction diverges from the germline segment, which might be a read error. The chain recombines TRBV20-1 with TRBJ1-3, with D unclear. This CDR3 contains 16 residues. Germline CDR1 is DFQATT and CDR2 is SNEGSKA (reference sequence). In nucleotides, the CDR3 is TGCAGCGCTAGGGAAGGGCCCCAATTCTCTGGAAACACCATATATTTT. Its protein product is CSAREGPQFSGNTIYF.

This clonotype was seen at least ten times. This chain links TRBV12-3 or TRBV12-4 with TRBJ1-5; a weak D match, TRBD1 (6 bases). Deletions cut 6 bases from V and 6 bases from J, with 15 bases between. The CDR3 runs to 14 residues. The CDR3 DNA follows: TGTGCCAGCAGCTCCGAGGGGGGAATTCAGCCCCAGCATTTT. Translating gives CASSSEGGIQPQHF.

The chain uses TRBV7-9 and TRBJ2-7; D is uncertain. Deletions cut 4 bases from V and 1 base from J, with 8 bases between. The CDR3 covers 13 residues. The V gene's germline CDR1 is SEHNR and CDR2 FQNEAQ (reference sequence). The CDR3 nucleotides read TGTGCCAGCAGCTCCAGCATATCCTACGAGCAGTACTTC. It codes for CASSSSISYEQYF.

This clonotype occurred a few times. The chain couples TRBV7-2 to TRBJ1-1, with D hard to call. CDR3 size: 15 residues. Between the trimmed V and J ends, which lost 4 bases and 1 base, there was a span of 13 bases. Looked up from germline, CDR1 is SGHTA and CDR2 is FQGNSA. The CDR3 sequence is CASSSKDGQNTEAFF. In DNA form, the CDR3 reads TGTGCCAGCAGCTCGAAGGATGGTCAGAACACTGAAGCTTTCTTT.

The chain uses TRBV5-5 and TRBJ1-6, with D perhaps matching TRBD1 (5 bases). Per the germline V gene, CDR1 is SGHKS and CDR2 is YYEKEE (reference sequence). The V end lost 3 bases, the J end lost 13 bases, and 23 bases lay between the germline ends. This CDR3 comprises 16 residues. DNA of the CDR3: TGTGCCAGCAGCTACTCCGGGGCGCTTCCCTCATCGCCCCTCCACTTT. It is translated as CASSYSGALPSSPLHF. The variable domain in full, with the rest retrieved from reference TRBV5-5 and TRBJ1-6, is DAGVTQSPTHLIKTRGQQVTLRCSPISGHKSVSWYQQVLGQGPQFIFQYYEKEERGRGNFPDRFSARQFPNYSSELNVNALLLGDSALYLCASSYSGALPSSPLHFGNGTRLTVT.